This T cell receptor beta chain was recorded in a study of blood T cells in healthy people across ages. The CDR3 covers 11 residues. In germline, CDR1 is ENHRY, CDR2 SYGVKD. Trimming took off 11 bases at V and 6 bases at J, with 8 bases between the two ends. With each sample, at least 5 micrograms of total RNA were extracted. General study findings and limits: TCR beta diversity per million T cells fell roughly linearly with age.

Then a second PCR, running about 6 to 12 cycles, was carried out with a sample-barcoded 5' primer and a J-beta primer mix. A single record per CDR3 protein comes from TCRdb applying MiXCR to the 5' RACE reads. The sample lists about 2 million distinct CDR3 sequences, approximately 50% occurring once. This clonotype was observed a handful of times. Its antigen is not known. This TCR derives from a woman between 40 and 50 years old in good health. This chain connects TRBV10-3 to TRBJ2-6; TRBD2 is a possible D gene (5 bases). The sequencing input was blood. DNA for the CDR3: TGTGCCCTCCGGGAGGCCAACGTCCTGACTTTC. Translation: CALREANVLTF.